The rows below give T cell receptor beta chains drawn from one sample of a study of T-cell memory formation after mild COVID-19. TCRdb independently ran MiXCR on the 5' RACE reads; one entry per CDR3 protein. Among 550,000 to 650,000 distinct CDR3 sequences listed, 17% were seen once. The material sequenced was PBMCs or a T cell subset sorted from them (not recorded which). Source of these receptors: an adult woman who had mild COVID-19 (a few samples of this study predate the infection). Cell type and time point are not known. The CDR3 runs from the conserved cysteine through the conserved F or W. D genes are given only for firm matches. Clone size is given for some rows only: seen once, a few or many times, or a class if the clone is expanded.

clone_size: .; d_call: TRBD2; j_call: TRBJ2-7; cdr3_length: 14; v_call: TRBV5-1; cdr3_aa: CASTKTSGSYEQYF; cdr3_nt: TGCGCCAGCACCAAGACTAGCGGCTCCTACGAGCAGTACTTC
clone_size: .; d_call: .; j_call: TRBJ1-6; cdr3_length: 15; v_call: TRBV27; cdr3_aa: CASSPIGAWNSPLHF; cdr3_nt: TGTGCCAGCAGTCCGATTGGGGCATGGAATTCACCCCTCCACTTT
clone_size: .; d_call: TRBD1; j_call: TRBJ1-5; cdr3_length: 15; v_call: TRBV6-1; cdr3_aa: CASRQDREIFWPQHF; cdr3_nt: TGTGCCAGCCGGCAGGACAGGGAGATTTTTTGGCCCCAGCATTTT
clone_size: .; d_call: .; j_call: TRBJ2-1; cdr3_length: 13; v_call: TRBV29-1; cdr3_aa: CSVSPSSYNEQFF; cdr3_nt: TGCAGCGTTAGTCCCAGCTCCTACAATGAGCAGTTCTTC
clone_size: .; d_call: .; j_call: TRBJ2-1; cdr3_length: 15; v_call: TRBV4-2; cdr3_aa: CASNPGGGSYNEQFF; cdr3_nt: TGTGCCAGCAACCCAGGGGGGGGCTCCTACAATGAGCAGTTCTTC
clone_size: .; d_call: .; j_call: TRBJ1-1; cdr3_length: 13; v_call: TRBV19; cdr3_aa: CASSIDLANEAFF; cdr3_nt: TGTGCCAGTAGTATAGATCTCGCTAATGAAGCTTTCTTT
clone_size: many; d_call: .; j_call: TRBJ2-1; cdr3_length: 14; v_call: TRBV7-2; cdr3_aa: CASSSRRTYNEQFF; cdr3_nt: TGTGCCAGCAGCTCGCGGAGGACCTACAATGAGCAGTTCTTC
clone_size: few; d_call: TRBD2; j_call: TRBJ2-1; cdr3_length: 20; v_call: TRBV4-2; cdr3_aa: CASSRGLAGGPRSAYNEQFF; cdr3_nt: TGTGCCAGCAGCCGAGGACTAGCGGGAGGCCCCCGCAGCGCCTACAATGAGCAGTTCTTC
clone_size: .; d_call: .; j_call: TRBJ2-1; cdr3_length: 15; v_call: TRBV9; cdr3_aa: CASSVAGGMTNEQFF; cdr3_nt: TGTGCCAGCAGCGTAGCGGGCGGGATGACAAATGAGCAGTTCTTC
clone_size: .; d_call: .; j_call: TRBJ2-5; cdr3_length: 14; v_call: TRBV3-1; cdr3_aa: CASSQDVDRGTQYF; cdr3_nt: TGTGCCAGCAGCCAAGATGTCGACCGGGGGACCCAGTACTTC
clone_size: .; d_call: .; j_call: TRBJ2-2; cdr3_length: 15; v_call: TRBV27; cdr3_aa: CASSLRGGFTGELFF; cdr3_nt: TGTGCCAGCAGTTTAAGGGGTGGCTTCACCGGGGAGCTGTTTTTT
clone_size: many; d_call: .; j_call: TRBJ2-7; cdr3_length: 14; v_call: TRBV29-1; cdr3_aa: CSVGDPGVSYEQYF; cdr3_nt: TGCAGCGTTGGGGATCCGGGTGTCTCCTACGAGCAGTACTTC
clone_size: .; d_call: TRBD2; j_call: TRBJ2-1; cdr3_length: 17; v_call: TRBV15; cdr3_aa: CATSRDVMAGAYNEQFF; cdr3_nt: TGTGCCACCAGCAGAGATGTAATGGCGGGAGCTTACAATGAGCAGTTCTTC
clone_size: few; d_call: TRBD1; j_call: TRBJ2-2; cdr3_length: 17; v_call: TRBV29-1; cdr3_aa: CSVRTSGQAVNTGELFF; cdr3_nt: TGCAGCGTCCGGACTTCCGGACAGGCGGTGAACACCGGGGAGCTGTTTTTT
clone_size: .; d_call: .; j_call: TRBJ2-3; cdr3_length: 13; v_call: TRBV9; cdr3_aa: CASSALRGDTQYF; cdr3_nt: TGTGCCAGCAGCGCCCTTAGGGGAGATACGCAGTATTTT
clone_size: many; d_call: .; j_call: TRBJ2-7; cdr3_length: 15; v_call: TRBV19; cdr3_aa: CASSTAATGFGEQYF; cdr3_nt: TGTGCCAGTAGTACTGCCGCCACAGGGTTCGGGGAGCAGTACTTC
clone_size: .; d_call: .; j_call: TRBJ1-1; cdr3_length: 11; v_call: TRBV20-1; cdr3_aa: CSLEGTAEAFF; cdr3_nt: TGCAGCCTTGAGGGAACAGCTGAAGCTTTCTTT
clone_size: few; d_call: .; j_call: TRBJ2-2; cdr3_length: 14; v_call: TRBV6-2/TRBV6-3; cdr3_aa: CASRRRGYTGELFF; cdr3_nt: TGTGCCAGCAGACGGCGTGGGTACACCGGGGAGCTGTTTTTT
clone_size: few; d_call: TRBD2; j_call: TRBJ2-7; cdr3_length: 15; v_call: TRBV29-1; cdr3_aa: CSVEVLLAGAYEQYF; cdr3_nt: TGCAGCGTTGAAGTCCTACTAGCGGGAGCCTACGAGCAGTACTTC
clone_size: .; d_call: .; j_call: TRBJ2-6; cdr3_length: 14; v_call: TRBV30; cdr3_aa: CAWMRHSGANVLTF; cdr3_nt: TGTGCCTGGATGCGGCACTCTGGGGCCAACGTCCTGACTTTC
clone_size: .; d_call: TRBD1; j_call: TRBJ2-7; cdr3_length: 15; v_call: TRBV14; cdr3_aa: CASSQVGRGFYEQYF; cdr3_nt: TGTGCCAGCAGCCAAGTAGGCAGGGGGTTCTACGAGCAGTACTTC
clone_size: few; d_call: .; j_call: TRBJ2-3; cdr3_length: 11; v_call: TRBV7-8; cdr3_aa: CASSPSYTQYF; cdr3_nt: TGTGCCAGCAGCCCCTCATATACGCAGTATTTT
clone_size: .; d_call: TRBD2; j_call: TRBJ2-4; cdr3_length: 20; v_call: TRBV6-5; cdr3_aa: CASSSLGGLAGAGAKNIQYF; cdr3_nt: TGTGCCAGCAGTTCCCTTGGGGGACTAGCGGGAGCAGGGGCCAAAAACATTCAGTACTTC
clone_size: .; d_call: .; j_call: TRBJ2-7; cdr3_length: 15; v_call: TRBV27; cdr3_aa: CASPCSDMLSNEQYF; cdr3_nt: TGTGCCAGCCCTTGCAGTGATATGCTCTCGAACGAGCAGTACTTC
clone_size: many; d_call: .; j_call: TRBJ2-2; cdr3_length: 15; v_call: TRBV7-8; cdr3_aa: CASSLRGDNTGELFF; cdr3_nt: TGTGCCAGCAGCTTACGGGGAGACAACACCGGGGAGCTGTTTTTT
clone_size: .; d_call: .; j_call: TRBJ1-4; cdr3_length: 15; v_call: TRBV15; cdr3_aa: CATSRDYPTNEKLFF; cdr3_nt: TGTGCCACCAGCAGAGATTATCCAACTAATGAAAAACTGTTTTTT
clone_size: .; d_call: .; j_call: TRBJ2-2; cdr3_length: 16; v_call: TRBV9; cdr3_aa: CASSVEGVTATGELFF; cdr3_nt: TGTGCCAGCAGCGTAGAAGGGGTAACTGCGACCGGGGAGCTGTTTTTT
clone_size: .; d_call: .; j_call: TRBJ1-2; cdr3_length: 14; v_call: TRBV30; cdr3_aa: CAWSGMGENYGYTF; cdr3_nt: TGTGCCTGGAGTGGGATGGGGGAAAACTATGGCTACACCTTC
clone_size: few; d_call: .; j_call: TRBJ1-2; cdr3_length: 12; v_call: TRBV28; cdr3_aa: CASSLPAGGYTF; cdr3_nt: TGTGCCAGCAGTCTACCGGCTGGGGGCTACACCTTC
clone_size: .; d_call: TRBD1; j_call: TRBJ1-5; cdr3_length: 17; v_call: TRBV6-5; cdr3_aa: CASSFRQGTRKNQPQHF; cdr3_nt: TGTGCCAGCAGTTTCAGACAGGGGACCAGGAAAAATCAGCCCCAGCATTTT
clone_size: .; d_call: .; j_call: TRBJ2-1; cdr3_length: 16; v_call: TRBV10-3; cdr3_aa: CAISASAGRSYNEQFF; cdr3_nt: TGTGCCATCAGTGCCTCGGCGGGGCGCTCCTACAATGAGCAGTTCTTC
clone_size: .; d_call: .; j_call: TRBJ1-1; cdr3_length: 15; v_call: TRBV12-3/TRBV12-4; cdr3_aa: CASSLNNPTNTEAFF; cdr3_nt: TGTGCCAGCAGTTTGAATAACCCTACGAACACTGAAGCTTTCTTT
clone_size: .; d_call: .; j_call: TRBJ1-2; cdr3_length: 14; v_call: TRBV19; cdr3_aa: CASSIHNLRYGYTF; cdr3_nt: TGTGCCAGTAGTATTCACAATTTACGCTATGGCTACACCTTC
clone_size: .; d_call: .; j_call: TRBJ1-2; cdr3_length: 12; v_call: TRBV24-1; cdr3_aa: CATSDGRYGYTF; cdr3_nt: TGTGCCACCAGTGATGGTCGATATGGCTACACCTTC
clone_size: .; d_call: .; j_call: TRBJ1-5; cdr3_length: 14; v_call: TRBV19; cdr3_aa: CASSSFGGNQPQHF; cdr3_nt: TGTGCCAGTAGTTCGTTCGGAGGCAATCAGCCCCAGCATTTT
clone_size: few; d_call: TRBD2; j_call: TRBJ2-7; cdr3_length: 14; v_call: TRBV29-1; cdr3_aa: CSVDSGGPSYEQYF; cdr3_nt: TGCAGCGTTGATTCGGGGGGGCCCTCCTACGAGCAGTACTTC
clone_size: few; d_call: .; j_call: TRBJ2-3; cdr3_length: 13; v_call: TRBV7-3; cdr3_aa: CASSQNKEDTQYF; cdr3_nt: TGTGCCAGCAGCCAAAATAAAGAGGATACGCAGTATTTT
clone_size: many; d_call: .; j_call: TRBJ1-3; cdr3_length: 14; v_call: TRBV11-1; cdr3_aa: CASSRTNSGNTIYF; cdr3_nt: TGTGCCAGCAGCCGCACGAACTCTGGAAACACCATATATTTT
clone_size: .; d_call: TRBD2; j_call: TRBJ2-7; cdr3_length: 18; v_call: TRBV12-3/TRBV12-4; cdr3_aa: CASSLRASGTTQPYEQYF; cdr3_nt: TGTGCCAGCAGTTTGAGGGCTAGCGGGACCACCCAGCCCTACGAGCAGTACTTC
clone_size: few; d_call: TRBD2; j_call: TRBJ2-7; cdr3_length: 19; v_call: TRBV20-1; cdr3_aa: CSARGGQELPGLASYEQYF; cdr3_nt: TGCAGTGCTAGAGGCGGGCAGGAACTACCGGGACTAGCGAGCTACGAGCAGTACTTC
clone_size: few; d_call: .; j_call: TRBJ2-7; cdr3_length: 12; v_call: TRBV12-3/TRBV12-4; cdr3_aa: CASRSGTREQYF; cdr3_nt: TGTGCCAGCAGATCAGGGACAAGGGAGCAGTACTTC
clone_size: few; d_call: .; j_call: TRBJ2-1; cdr3_length: 11; v_call: TRBV3-1; cdr3_aa: CASSHGYEQFF; cdr3_nt: TGTGCCAGCAGCCACGGGTATGAGCAGTTCTTC
clone_size: many; d_call: TRBD1; j_call: TRBJ2-1; cdr3_length: 18; v_call: TRBV5-1; cdr3_aa: CASSLGQGALDSYNEQFF; cdr3_nt: TGCGCCAGCAGCTTGGGACAGGGGGCGTTGGATTCCTACAATGAGCAGTTCTTC
clone_size: few; d_call: .; j_call: TRBJ2-5; cdr3_length: 15; v_call: TRBV27; cdr3_aa: CASSSLDASGQTQYF; cdr3_nt: TGTGCCAGCAGTTCACTAGACGCCTCCGGTCAGACCCAGTACTTC
clone_size: few; d_call: TRBD2; j_call: TRBJ2-7; cdr3_length: 14; v_call: TRBV20-1; cdr3_aa: CSASFSGGSYEQYF; cdr3_nt: TGCAGTGCTAGTTTTAGCGGGGGGTCCTACGAGCAGTACTTC
clone_size: .; d_call: TRBD2; j_call: TRBJ2-1; cdr3_length: 13; v_call: TRBV10-3; cdr3_aa: CAISEELAGGQFF; cdr3_nt: TGTGCCATCAGTGAGGAACTAGCGGGGGGGCAGTTCTTC
clone_size: few; d_call: TRBD2; j_call: TRBJ2-3; cdr3_length: 16; v_call: TRBV25-1; cdr3_aa: CASSAGLAGRTDTQYF; cdr3_nt: TGTGCCAGCAGTGCGGGACTAGCGGGTCGCACAGATACGCAGTATTTT
clone_size: .; d_call: .; j_call: TRBJ2-1; cdr3_length: 13; v_call: TRBV7-3; cdr3_aa: CASSLTAADQQFF; cdr3_nt: TGTGCCAGCAGCTTAACCGCGGCAGATCAGCAGTTCTTC
clone_size: .; d_call: .; j_call: TRBJ2-3; cdr3_length: 14; v_call: TRBV14; cdr3_aa: CASSQVTLADTQYF; cdr3_nt: TGTGCCAGCAGCCAAGTCACCTTGGCAGATACGCAGTATTTT
clone_size: few; d_call: .; j_call: TRBJ1-2; cdr3_length: 15; v_call: TRBV5-1; cdr3_aa: CASSFGPDRRVGYTF; cdr3_nt: TGCGCCAGCTCCTTTGGCCCTGACAGACGAGTTGGCTACACCTTC
clone_size: .; d_call: .; j_call: TRBJ2-7; cdr3_length: 12; v_call: TRBV6-5; cdr3_aa: CASRESSYEQYF; cdr3_nt: TGTGCCAGCCGGGAGAGCTCCTACGAGCAGTACTTC